These T cell receptor beta chains were read from a single sample in a study of blood T cell repertoires in COVID-19. Assay used: immunoSEQ multiplex PCR; TCRdb lists only in-frame clones, some missing. The table lists about 170,000 clones, roughly 84% of them singletons. The sample comprised peripheral blood. The receptors shown here come from a woman aged 80 or over with active or convalescent COVID-19. CDR3s include the opening cysteine and the closing phenylalanine or tryptophan. Fields, in order: V gene, CDR3 length, J gene, clone size, D gene, CDR3 DNA, CDR3 protein. A D gene is named only where the DNA matches it firmly. Size is omitted from some rows. Given values are once, few, many or a class for expanded clones.

TRBV6-6,14,TRBJ2-7,.,.,TGTGCCAGCAGCACCCCCGGTAGCTCCTACGAGCAGTACTTC,CASSTPGSSYEQYF
TRBV2,14,TRBJ1-5,.,.,TGTGCCAGCAGTGAGAACAGGGTATCCCAGCCCCAGCATTTT,CASSENRVSQPQHF
TRBV4-2,15,TRBJ1-1,.,.,TGTGCCAGCAGCCAAGAGGGGGGGGAAGGCACTGAAGCTTTCTTT,CASSQEGGEGTEAFF
TRBV5-6,16,TRBJ1-2,.,.,TGTGCCAGCAGCTTACCGGGTGGACAGCTCAACTATGGCTACACCTTC,CASSLPGGQLNYGYTF
TRBV7-9,17,TRBJ2-7,once,TRBD2,TGTGCCAGCAGCTCAAGGACTAGCGGGGAAAGCTCCTACGAGCAGTACTTC,CASSSRTSGESSYEQYF
TRBV12-3/TRBV12-4,12,TRBJ2-2,.,.,TGTGCCAGCAGTCTCGACACCGGGGAGCTGTTTTTT,CASSLDTGELFF
TRBV7-9,13,TRBJ2-5,.,.,TGTGCCAGCAGCCTGGGGGGTTTTGAGACCCAGTACTTC,CASSLGGFETQYF
TRBV11-2,16,TRBJ2-3,.,TRBD2,TGTGCCAGCAGCTTAAGGATAGCGGGGTTCGGCGATACGCAGTATTTT,CASSLRIAGFGDTQYF
TRBV2,16,TRBJ1-5,.,.,TGTGCCAGCAGTGAAGTCCCCGGGGTGGGCAATCAGCCCCAGCATTTT,CASSEVPGVGNQPQHF
TRBV7-6,14,TRBJ2-5,.,.,TGTGCCAGCAGCTTAGCCTGGGCGAGCGAGACCCAGTACTTC,CASSLAWASETQYF
TRBV19,13,TRBJ1-1,.,TRBD1,TGTGCCAGTAACCGACAGGGGATCACTGAAGCTTTCTTT,CASNRQGITEAFF
TRBV5-4,13,TRBJ1-1,.,.,TGTGCCAGCAGCCTAGACAGAGACACTGAAGCTTTCTTT,CASSLDRDTEAFF
TRBV4-2,15,TRBJ1-1,.,TRBD1,TGTGCCAGCAGCGCCCGGGACAGGGGAGAGACTGAAGCTTTCTTT,CASSARDRGETEAFF
TRBV18,13,TRBJ1-1,.,.,TGTGCCAGCTCACAAACAGCAACCACTGAAGCTTTCTTT,CASSQTATTEAFF
TRBV9,16,TRBJ2-1,.,TRBD1,TGTGCCAGCAGCGTAGAATGGGCAGGGGGCTCGAATGAGCAGTTCTTC,CASSVEWAGGSNEQFF
TRBV25-1,14,TRBJ2-2,.,.,TGTGCCAGCAGTGGCGGGGTCGGAACCGGGGAGCTGTTTTTT,CASSGGVGTGELFF
TRBV5-1,13,TRBJ2-7,.,TRBD1,TGCGCCAGCAGCCTGGACAGGGTCTACGAGCAGTACTTC,CASSLDRVYEQYF
TRBV18,13,TRBJ1-1,.,.,TGTGCCAGCTCACCTCCGGGAGCCGACTTAGCTTTCTTT,CASSPPGADLAFF
TRBV5-4,14,TRBJ1-2,.,.,TGTGCCAGCAGCGCGCAACAGGGTTCGGATGGCTACACCTTC,CASSAQQGSDGYTF
TRBV9,17,TRBJ2-5,.,.,TGTGCCAGCAGCTTAAACCCCGGGGGGGACAGACAAGAGACCCAGTACTTC,CASSLNPGGDRQETQYF
TRBV20-1,15,TRBJ1-6,few,.,TGCAGTGCTAGTTCCGGGGGGACCTATAATTCACCCCTCCACTTT,CSASSGGTYNSPLHF
TRBV11-1,15,TRBJ1-6,.,.,TGTGCCAGCAGAAGAACGGGACACTATAATTCACCCCTCCACTTT,CASRRTGHYNSPLHF
TRBV6-5,14,TRBJ1-1,.,.,TGTGCCAGCAGTTTCGGGGGAGAGAACACTGAAGCTTTCTTT,CASSFGGENTEAFF
TRBV10-3,13,TRBJ1-4,few,.,TGTGCCATCAGTGAGGCGGGGGAAGAAAAACTGTTTTTT,CAISEAGEEKLFF
TRBV2,15,TRBJ1-6,.,.,TGTGCCAGCAGTGGTCCAGGGACTTATAATTCACCCCTCCACTTT,CASSGPGTYNSPLHF
TRBV27,14,TRBJ1-2,.,TRBD1,TGTGCCAGCAGTTCGGACAGGGCGAACTATGGCTACACCTTC,CASSSDRANYGYTF
TRBV28,16,TRBJ2-7,.,.,TGTGCCAGCAGTTCGGCCGGGACAAATAATAGGTACGAGCAGTACTTC,CASSSAGTNNRYEQYF
TRBV2,14,TRBJ1-3,few,TRBD1,TGTGCCAGCACTCCCGGGACAGGGAGAAACACCATATATTTT,CASTPGTGRNTIYF
TRBV28,13,TRBJ1-4,.,TRBD1,TGTGCCAGCAGTCCCGGGACAGGGAGAAAACTGTTTTTT,CASSPGTGRKLFF
TRBV28,14,TRBJ1-6,.,TRBD1,TGTGCCAGCAGTTTATACAGGGGGAATTCACCCCTCCACTTT,CASSLYRGNSPLHF
TRBV27,13,TRBJ1-5,.,.,TGTGCCAGCTCCTGGACAAGCAATCAGCCCCAGCATTTT,CASSWTSNQPQHF
TRBV28,12,TRBJ1-1,.,.,TGTGCCAGCAAATCAGGGGACACTGAAGCTTTCTTT,CASKSGDTEAFF
TRBV24-1,16,TRBJ2-2,.,TRBD1,TGTGCCACCAGTGATAACAGGGGGCTGAACACCGGGGAGCTGTTTTTT,CATSDNRGLNTGELFF
TRBV7-3,14,TRBJ2-5,few,.,TGTGCCAGCAGCTGGGGACTCACCGCTGGGACCCAGTACTTC,CASSWGLTAGTQYF
TRBV28,15,TRBJ1-6,.,TRBD1,TGTGCCAGCAGTCACCGAACAGGGGCACAATCACCCCTCCACTTT,CASSHRTGAQSPLHF
TRBV15,14,TRBJ2-2,.,.,TGTGCCACCTCCGCGGAGCGCTGGGCCGGGGAGCTGTTTTTT,CATSAERWAGELFF
TRBV5-1,16,TRBJ2-3,.,.,TGCGCCAGCAGCTTGGTTCCTCCCCGAGCCACAGATACGCAGTATTTT,CASSLVPPRATDTQYF
TRBV10-3,14,TRBJ2-7,once,TRBD2,TGTGCCATCAGGGGGAGCGGGAACTCCTACGAGCAGTACTTC,CAIRGSGNSYEQYF
TRBV5-6,16,TRBJ1-4,few,.,TGTGCCAGCAGCTTGGCAATGAATGAGGTGAATGAAAAACTGTTTTTT,CASSLAMNEVNEKLFF
TRBV28,15,TRBJ2-5,.,TRBD2,TGTGCCAGCGACGAGACTAGCGGGGGGAAAGAGACCCAGTACTTC,CASDETSGGKETQYF
TRBV4-1,13,TRBJ1-5,.,.,TGCGCCAGCAGCCAGGAGGGTAGCCAGCCCCAGCATTTT,CASSQEGSQPQHF
TRBV6-5,15,TRBJ2-7,few,.,TGTGCCAGCAGTTACCGGGGTCGATCGGGTTACGAGCAGTACTTC,CASSYRGRSGYEQYF
TRBV24-1,14,TRBJ1-5,few,TRBD1,TGTGCCACCAGTAGGACAGGGAGCAATCAGCCCCAGCATTTT,CATSRTGSNQPQHF
TRBV6-5,14,TRBJ2-3,.,.,TGTGCCAGCAGGACGGGTCGTTTTACAGATACGCAGTATTTT,CASRTGRFTDTQYF
TRBV4-1,11,TRBJ2-3,.,.,TGCGCCAGCAGCCACCGAGATACGCAGTATTTT,CASSHRDTQYF
TRBV7-9,13,TRBJ1-1,.,.,TGTGCCAGCAGCGTCCAGGGGTACACTGAAGCTTTCTTT,CASSVQGYTEAFF
TRBV27,15,TRBJ2-7,few,TRBD2,TGTGCCAGCAGTCCGTTTGCGGGAGCTCGTGATGAGCAGTACTTC,CASSPFAGARDEQYF
TRBV6-5,16,TRBJ2-1,.,TRBD2,TGTGCCAGCAGTTACAGTTGGAGCGGGAGGAATGATGAGCAGTTCTTC,CASSYSWSGRNDEQFF
TRBV9,15,TRBJ2-5,once,TRBD2,TGTGCCAGCAGCGTAGGGTCGGGAGGGCAAGAGACCCAGTACTTC,CASSVGSGGQETQYF
TRBV5-8,14,TRBJ2-7,.,TRBD1,TGTGCCAGCAGCTCGGGACAGGGGGCTTACGAGCAGTACTTC,CASSSGQGAYEQYF
TRBV27,13,TRBJ1-2,.,.,TGTGCCAGCAGCCCCACGGGTGGCTATGGCTACACCTTC,CASSPTGGYGYTF
TRBV5-5,13,TRBJ1-2,few,.,TGTGCCAGCAGCTTGGCCCCAGGGGATGGCTACACCTTC,CASSLAPGDGYTF
TRBV5-1,13,TRBJ1-1,few,.,TGCGCCAGCACTTCCAGACAGAACACTGAAGCTTTCTTT,CASTSRQNTEAFF
TRBV7-3,12,TRBJ2-1,.,TRBD1,TGTGCCAGCAGCCCCACGGACAGGGGGCTTATCTTC,CASSPTDRGLIF
TRBV7-9,15,TRBJ2-1,.,TRBD2,TGTGCCAGCAGCTTAGAACTAGCGGGAGCCAATGAGCAGTTCTTC,CASSLELAGANEQFF
TRBV27,15,TRBJ1-4,.,.,TGTGCCAGCAGCCTTCTCGGACACGCGGATGAAAAACTGTTTTTT,CASSLLGHADEKLFF
TRBV29-1,13,TRBJ2-1,.,.,TGCAGCGTTGGTACGGGATTGCCCGGTGAGCAGTTCTTC,CSVGTGLPGEQFF